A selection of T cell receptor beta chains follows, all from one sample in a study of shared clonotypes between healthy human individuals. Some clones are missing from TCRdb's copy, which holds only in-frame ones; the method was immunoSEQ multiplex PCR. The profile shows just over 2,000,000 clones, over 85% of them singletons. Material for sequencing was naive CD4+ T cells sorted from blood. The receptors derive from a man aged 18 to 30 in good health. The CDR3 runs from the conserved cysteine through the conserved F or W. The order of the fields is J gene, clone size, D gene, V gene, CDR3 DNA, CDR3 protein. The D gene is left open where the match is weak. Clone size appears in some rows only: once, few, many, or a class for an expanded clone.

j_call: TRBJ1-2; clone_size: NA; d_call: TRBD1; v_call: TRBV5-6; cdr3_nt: TGTGCCAGCAGCTTGGCCCGACAGGGAAATGGCTACACCTTC; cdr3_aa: CASSLARQGNGYTF
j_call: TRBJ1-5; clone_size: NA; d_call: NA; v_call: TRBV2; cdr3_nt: TGTGCCAGCAGTGTACAACCGCCCCCTGATCAGCCCCAGCATTTT; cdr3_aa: CASSVQPPPDQPQHF
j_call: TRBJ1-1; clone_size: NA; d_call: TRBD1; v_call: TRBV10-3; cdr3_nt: TGTGCCACCTGGGACAGGGGAAACACTGAAGCTTTCTTT; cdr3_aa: CATWDRGNTEAFF
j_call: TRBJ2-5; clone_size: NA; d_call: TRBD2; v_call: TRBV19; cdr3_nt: TGTGCCAGTAGTGTGGGACTAGCGGGAGCGGAGACCCAGTACTTC; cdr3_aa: CASSVGLAGAETQYF
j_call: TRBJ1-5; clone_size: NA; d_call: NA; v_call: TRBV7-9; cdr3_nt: TGTGCCAGCAGCTTAGTAGGGCAGGGCAATCAGCCCCAGCATTTT; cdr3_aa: CASSLVGQGNQPQHF
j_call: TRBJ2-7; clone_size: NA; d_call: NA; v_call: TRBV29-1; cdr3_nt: TGCAGCGTTGAAGGGACAGTCCACGAGCAGTACTTC; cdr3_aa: CSVEGTVHEQYF
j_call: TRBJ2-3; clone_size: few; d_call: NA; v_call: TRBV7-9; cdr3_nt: TGTGCCAGCAGCTTAGTCCCTGGACTGCCAAATACGCAGTATTTT; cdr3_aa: CASSLVPGLPNTQYF
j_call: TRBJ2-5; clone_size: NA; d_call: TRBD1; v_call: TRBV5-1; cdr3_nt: TGCGCCAGCAGCTCGACAGGGGGCATTGTAGAGACCCAGTACTTC; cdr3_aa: CASSSTGGIVETQYF
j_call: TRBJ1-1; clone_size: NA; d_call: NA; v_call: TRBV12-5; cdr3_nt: TGTGCTAGTGGTTTATCCCACAAACCTGGGGAAGCTTTCTTT; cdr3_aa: CASGLSHKPGEAFF
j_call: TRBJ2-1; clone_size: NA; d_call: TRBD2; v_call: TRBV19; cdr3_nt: TGTGCCAGTAGTAAGGGCGGGAGCTCCTACAATGAGCAGTTCTTC; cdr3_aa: CASSKGGSSYNEQFF
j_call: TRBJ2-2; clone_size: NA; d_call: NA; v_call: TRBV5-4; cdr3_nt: TGTGCCAGCAGCTCGGACGGAAAGAACACCGGGGAGCTGTTTTTT; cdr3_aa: CASSSDGKNTGELFF
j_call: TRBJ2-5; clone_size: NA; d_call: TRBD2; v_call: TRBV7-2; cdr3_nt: TGTGCCAGCAGCTTAGACGGGGTTATGAGCGGGAGAGGCGAGACCCAGTACTTC; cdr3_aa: CASSLDGVMSGRGETQYF
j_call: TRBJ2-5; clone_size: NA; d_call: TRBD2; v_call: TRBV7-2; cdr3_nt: TGTGCCAGCAGCTTAGGACTAGCGGGAGGGGTAGGGGAGACCCAGTACTTC; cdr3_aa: CASSLGLAGGVGETQYF
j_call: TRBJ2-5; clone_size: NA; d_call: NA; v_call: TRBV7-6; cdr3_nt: TGTGCCAGCAGCTTAGCCACCCCCGCGGAGACCCAGTACTTC; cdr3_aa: CASSLATPAETQYF
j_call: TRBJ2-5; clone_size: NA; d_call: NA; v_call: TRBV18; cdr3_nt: TGTGCCAGCTCACCACCGGTCAAGGGGGAAGGGACCCAGTACTTC; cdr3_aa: CASSPPVKGEGTQYF
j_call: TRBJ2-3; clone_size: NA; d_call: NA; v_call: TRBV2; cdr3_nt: TGTGCCAGCAGTGATGTCAGCACAGATACGCAGTATTTT; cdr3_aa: CASSDVSTDTQYF
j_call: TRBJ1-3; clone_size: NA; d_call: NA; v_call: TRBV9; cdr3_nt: TGTGCCAGCAGCGTAGACTTGGGAGGAAACACCATATATTTT; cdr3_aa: CASSVDLGGNTIYF
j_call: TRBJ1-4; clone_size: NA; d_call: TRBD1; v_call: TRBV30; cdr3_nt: TGTGCCTGGAGTGTAGGTTTAGGGACAGGTCGTGAAAAACTGTTTTTT; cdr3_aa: CAWSVGLGTGREKLFF
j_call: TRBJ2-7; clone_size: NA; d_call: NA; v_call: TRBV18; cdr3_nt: TGTGCCAGCTCACCACCTCAGGGGTCGTCCTACGAGCAGTACTTC; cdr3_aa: CASSPPQGSSYEQYF
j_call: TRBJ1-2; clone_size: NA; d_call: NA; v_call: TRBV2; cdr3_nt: TGTGCCAGCAGTGATGGGGGACGGGGCTACACCTTC; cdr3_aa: CASSDGGRGYTF
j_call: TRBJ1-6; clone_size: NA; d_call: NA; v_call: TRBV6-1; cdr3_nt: TGTGCCAGCAACCTTATAGCAGGTTCGCATTCACCCCTCCACTTT; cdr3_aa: CASNLIAGSHSPLHF
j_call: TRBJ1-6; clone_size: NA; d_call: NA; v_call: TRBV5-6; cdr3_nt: TGTGCCAGCAGCTTGGGTCTCCGGGGAACAGCCATTTCACCCCTCCACTTT; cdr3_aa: CASSLGLRGTAISPLHF